A single sample is the source of the 27 T cell receptor beta chains below, sequenced in a study of OX40 agonist ivuxolimab in advanced cancers. Sequencing used immunoSEQ multiplex PCR; TCRdb keeps in-frame clones, though not all of them. This sample yields about 80,000 clones, of which 85% to 90% are seen a single time; roughly 2.3% belongs to the top ten. Sample: CD4+ or CD8+ T cells sorted from blood, taken in a trial of the OX40 agonist ivuxolimab. The source of these receptors is an adult with an advanced solid tumor such as melanoma, head and neck, liver or kidney cancer.

The genes are TRBV18 and TRBJ2-5; D is ambiguous. Germline loops: CDR1 KGHSH, CDR2 LQKENI. This CDR3 region has 12 residues. V shed 3 bases and J shed 7 bases, with 9 bases lying between them. The DNA of the CDR3 is TGTGCCAGCTCACCGTCTATAGGGACCCAGTACTTC. Translated, it gives CASSPSIGTQYF. Complete variable domain (other parts from reference TRBV18 and TRBJ2-5): NAGVMQNPRHLVRRRGQEARLRCSPMKGHSHVYWYRQLPEEGLKFMVYLQKENIIDESGMPKERFSAEFPKEGPSILRIQQVVRGDSAAYFCASSPSIGTQYFGPGTRLLVL.

Here the CDR3 reads CASSDRDPINEQFF. The CDR3 region has the DNA TGTGCCAGCAGTGACCGGGACCCTATAAATGAGCAGTTCTTC. This chain links TRBV2 with TRBJ2-1; D may be TRBD1 or TRBD2 (5 bases each). Germline V lookup: CDR1 SNHLY, CDR2 FYNNEI. V lost 3 bases and J lost 7, with 13 bases in between. The CDR3 length is 14 residues.

The chain joins TRBV6-6 to TRBJ2-5, with 9 nucleotides matching TRBD2. With 8 bases clipped from V and 4 bases from J, the junction kept 14 bases outside the gene matches. Germline assignment: CDR1 MNHNY and CDR2 SVGAGI (reference sequence). This CDR3 is built from 16 residues. The chain's CDR3 is CASSLYGTSRGETQYF. CDR3 bases: TGTGCCAGCTCCCTTTACGGGACTAGCCGTGGAGAGACCCAGTACTTC.

This chain uses TRBV1 with TRBJ2-3; the D call TRBD2 from the table was never checked on the DNA. TRBV1 is shown as a pseudogene. The CDR3 is 16 amino acids. Here the CDR3 DNA reads TGCACCAGCAGCCCCAGGCGTAGGGGGGGAGGAGATACGCAGTATTTT. Its protein product is CTSSPRRRGGGDTQYF.

This chain connects TRBV29-1 to TRBJ2-1; TRBD2 matches 10 bases. V was pared by 0 bases and J by 4 bases, with 15 bases of the junction left unmatched. The CDR3 extends over 19 amino acids. Germline lookup yields CDR1 SQVTM and CDR2 ANQGSEA. The CDR3 reads CSVEDHEGRTSGIYNEQFF. The CDR3 DNA is TGCAGCGTTGAAGATCATGAGGGAAGGACTAGCGGAATATACAATGAGCAGTTCTTC.

This chain uses TRBV28 with TRBJ2-3, with D possibly being TRBD2 (6 bases). Germline CDR1 and CDR2: MDHEN and SYDVKM. V lost 5 bases and J 0 bases, leaving 15 bases between the germline ends. The CDR3 has 16 amino acids. CDR3 bases: TGTGCCAGCAGTCCCACGCGCGGGGCTAGCACAGATACGCAGTATTTT. Translation gives CASSPTRGASTDTQYF.

The rearrangement joins TRBV6-5 to TRBJ2-2; 7 bases agree with TRBD1. Germline loops: CDR1 MNHEY, CDR2 SVGAGI. The CDR3 loop spans 14 amino acids. J was trimmed by 3 bases and V by 6 bases; bases with no gene match: 4. CDR3 protein: CASSRQGDTGELFF. CDR3 coding DNA: TGTGCCAGCAGCAGACAGGGAGACACCGGGGAGCTGTTTTTT.

This clone was recorded only once. The gene calls are TRBV27 and TRBJ1-4; possible D gene TRBD1, 6 bases. Trimming took 5 bases from V and 4 from J, leaving 20 bases between them. The CDR3 length is 17 residues. Germline V lookup: CDR1 MNHEY, CDR2 SMNVEV (reference sequence). CDR3 region: CASSKLPPGHLNEKLFF. Here the CDR3 DNA reads TGTGCCAGCAGTAAACTACCACCGGGACACCTTAATGAAAAACTGTTTTTT.

V usage is TRBV23-1 and J usage is TRBJ1-2, with a weak D call TRBD1 (5 bases). TRBV23-1 is an ORF, with its function uncertain. Trimming took 4 bases from V and 8 from J, leaving 23 bases between them. CDR3 length: 16 amino acids. Here the CDR3 reads CASSRVEEGPEGGYTF. The DNA of the CDR3 is TGCGCCAGCAGTCGCGTTGAGGAGGGCCCTGAGGGGGGCTACACCTTC.

This chain uses TRBV6-5 with TRBJ1-5, with D unclear. The CDR3 loop spans 15 amino acids. V dropped 2 bases and J dropped 3 bases, with 11 bases sitting between them. Germline loops: CDR1 MNHEY, CDR2 SVGAGI. The CDR3 loop is CASSYGVANNQPQHF. The CDR3 DNA sequence: TGTGCCAGCAGTTACGGGGTTGCAAACAATCAGCCCCAGCATTTT.

The chain carries TRBV28 and TRBJ2-7; 9 bases align to TRBD1. With 4 bases clipped from V and 2 bases from J, the junction kept 3 bases outside the gene matches. Germline loops: CDR1 MDHEN, CDR2 SYDVKM. CDR3 length: 14 amino acids. The DNA of the CDR3 is TGTGCCAGCAGTTCGACAGGGGGAACCTACGAGCAGTACTTC. As protein: CASSSTGGTYEQYF.

The chain combines TRBV28 with TRBJ2-2; 8 nucleotides align to TRBD2. This CDR3 has 14 residues. The germline V gene has CDR1 MDHEN and CDR2 SYDVKM. V was pared by 5 bases and J by 6 bases, with 5 bases of the junction left unmatched. The CDR3 loop is CASSLSGIPGELFF. Here the CDR3 DNA reads TGTGCCAGCAGTCTTAGCGGGATTCCCGGGGAGCTGTTTTTT.

The V gene is TRBV18, the J gene TRBJ1-2, with 10 nucleotides matching TRBD1. The CDR3 loop spans 19 amino acids. The V and J ends lost 1 base and 0 bases, in that order; junction bases with no gene match: 11. Germline values: CDR1 KGHSH, CDR2 LQKENI. The CDR3 is CASSPQRTGGVGANYGYTF. Written as DNA, the CDR3 is TGTGCCAGCTCACCACAGCGGACAGGGGGAGTGGGAGCTAACTATGGCTACACCTTC.

The rearrangement joins TRBV5-4 to TRBJ2-7; D possibly corresponds to TRBD2 (5 bases). V was shortened by 2 bases and J by 2 bases, with 5 bases between the two germline ends. Germline assignment: CDR1 SGHNT and CDR2 YYREEE (reference sequence). The CDR3 length is 12 residues. CDR3 in DNA: TGTGCCAGCAGCTTCGGGGCCTACGAGCAGTACTTC. Translation gives CASSFGAYEQYF.

V usage is TRBV19 and J usage is TRBJ2-3; 8 bases line up with TRBD2. The germline V gene has CDR1 LNHDA and CDR2 SQIVND (reference sequence). The trim removed 1 base at V and 1 base at J, leaving 7 bases unmatched. This CDR3 spans 17 amino acids. CDR3 amino acids: CASSIGGAGVGTDTQYF. The CDR3 bases are TGTGCCAGTAGTATAGGGGGAGCGGGGGTAGGCACAGATACGCAGTATTTT.

This clone was found once. This chain joins TRBV18 and TRBJ1-5; D gene uncertain. CDR1 and CDR2 (germline): KGHSH, LQKENI. Trimming removed 6 bases from V and 5 bases from J, with 14 bases in between. The CDR3 runs to 14 residues. The CDR3, as DNA: TGTGCCAGCTCCACCTCACCATTGGATCAGCCCCAGCATTTT. Residues: CASSTSPLDQPQHF.

The chain recombines TRBV7-8 with TRBJ1-2; possible D gene TRBD1, 6 bases. CDR3 length: 15 amino acids. V was cut by 2 bases and J by 5 bases, with 15 bases left in between. From germline, CDR1 is SGHVS and CDR2 FQNEAQ. This chain's CDR3 is CASSLRAGASYGYTF. The CDR3 nucleotides are TGTGCCAGCAGCTTAAGGGCAGGGGCCTCGTATGGCTACACCTTC.

V usage is TRBV5-4 and J usage is TRBJ2-7; perhaps TRBD2 as D (7 bases). Trimming removed 2 bases from V and 4 bases from J, with 22 bases in between. CDR1 is SGHNT and CDR2 is YYREEE in the germline V gene (reference sequence). The CDR3 is 17 residues long. This chain's CDR3 is CASSLSWGGTQGYEQYF. CDR3 coding DNA: TGTGCCAGCAGCTTATCATGGGGGGGGACACAAGGATACGAGCAGTACTTC. Based on the CDR3 plus reference TRBV5-4 and TRBJ2-7, the full variable domain is ETGVTQSPTHLIKTRGQQVTLRCSSQSGHNTVSWYQQALGQGPQFIFQYYREEENGRGNFPPRFSGLQFPNYSSELNVNALELDDSALYLCASSLSWGGTQGYEQYFGPGTRLTVT.

The V call is TRBV19, the J call TRBJ2-3, with 10 nucleotides matching TRBD2. The CDR3 is 16 residues long. Germline-derived CDR1 and CDR2 are LNHDA and SQIVND (reference sequence). Unmatched junction bases numbered 11, after V lost 5 bases and J lost 6 bases. The CDR3 protein is CASSAKLAGESDTQYF. CDR3 nucleotide sequence: TGTGCCAGTAGTGCGAAGCTAGCGGGAGAATCGGATACGCAGTATTTT.

This rearrangement joins TRBV23-1 to TRBJ2-5; the match to TRBD2 covers 7 bases. TRBV23-1 is an ORF for which the function is uncertain. Germline trimming cut 4 bases from V and 4 bases from J; bases unmatched to any gene: 3. This CDR3 has 13 residues. The CDR3: CASSREGGETQYF. CDR3 nucleotides: TGCGCCAGCAGTCGGGAGGGTGGAGAGACCCAGTACTTC.

Of note for this clone: At the DNA level, this CDR3 is encoded by other sequences in the same sample as well. J is TRBJ2-3 and V is TRBV5-1; weak D call: TRBD1 (5 bases). In germline, CDR1 is SGHRS, CDR2 YFSETQ. The CDR3 is 13 residues long. The ends were cut back, 0 bases at V and 3 bases at J, with 5 bases in the middle. The CDR3 nucleotides read TGCGCCAGCAGCTTGGAGGGGACAGATACGCAGTATTTT. Its protein is CASSLEGTDTQYF.

This clone has just a few counts. The rearrangement links TRBV11-2 to TRBJ2-5; perhaps D is TRBD1 or TRBD2 (6 bases each). This CDR3 contains 16 residues. Trimming pared 7 bases from V and 9 bases from J, leaving 27 bases between. Germline V lookup: CDR1 SGHAT, CDR2 FQNNGV. CDR3 nucleotide sequence: TGTGCCAGCACCACAATGGGGCGGGGAGCAGAGGGGGCCCAGTACTTC. Its protein product is CASTTMGRGAEGAQYF.

The rearrangement links TRBV5-4 to TRBJ2-4; TRBD2 is a possible D gene (7 bases). The CDR3 has 16 residues. V dropped 0 bases and J dropped 1 base, with 11 bases sitting between them. From germline, CDR1 is SGHNT and CDR2 YYREEE (reference sequence). CDR3 in DNA: TGTGCCAGCAGCTTGGTAGGGGGGGTGGCCAAAAACATTCAGTACTTC. Translated: CASSLVGGVAKNIQYF.

This chain links TRBV7-3 with TRBJ2-7; TRBD2 matches at 10 bases. The germline gives CDR1 SGHTA, CDR2 FQGTGA. Trimming cost V 10 bases and J 6 bases; bases outside gene matches: 9. This CDR3 has 13 residues. The CDR3 sequence is CATSIVAGGEQYF. The CDR3 DNA reads as TGTGCCACTAGTATAGTAGCGGGAGGCGAGCAGTACTTC.

A word on this clone: A read error may produce the germline difference seen at one junction end. This same CDR3 is encoded by further DNA sequences in the sample. The chain employs TRBV7-9 and TRBJ1-5; tentative D call: TRBD1 (6 bases). From germline, CDR1 is SEHNR and CDR2 FQNEAQ (reference sequence). This CDR3 has 16 residues. CDR3 DNA: TGTGCTAGCAGCCCGGCAGGGGCTATAGGGAATCAGCCCCAGCATTTT. This translates into CASSPAGAIGNQPQHF.

The chain couples TRBV6-5 to TRBJ1-2; no firm D call. This CDR3 has 16 residues. CDR1 and CDR2 (germline): MNHEY, SVGAGI. V was clipped by 2 bases and J by 3 bases, with 16 bases between them. As DNA, the CDR3 is TGTGCCAGCAGTTACAGGCCGGGCCATGAGTACTATGGCTACACCTTC. Protein sequence: CASSYRPGHEYYGYTF.

This chain joins TRBV6-5 and TRBJ1-1; D call uncertain. Looked up from germline, CDR1 is MNHEY and CDR2 is SVGAGI. With 8 bases removed from V and 3 bases from J, the gap between germline ends came to 7 bases. CDR3 length: 11 residues. The CDR3 region has the DNA TGTGCCAGCCGGGCTTACACTGAAGCTTTCTTT. It encodes CASRAYTEAFF.